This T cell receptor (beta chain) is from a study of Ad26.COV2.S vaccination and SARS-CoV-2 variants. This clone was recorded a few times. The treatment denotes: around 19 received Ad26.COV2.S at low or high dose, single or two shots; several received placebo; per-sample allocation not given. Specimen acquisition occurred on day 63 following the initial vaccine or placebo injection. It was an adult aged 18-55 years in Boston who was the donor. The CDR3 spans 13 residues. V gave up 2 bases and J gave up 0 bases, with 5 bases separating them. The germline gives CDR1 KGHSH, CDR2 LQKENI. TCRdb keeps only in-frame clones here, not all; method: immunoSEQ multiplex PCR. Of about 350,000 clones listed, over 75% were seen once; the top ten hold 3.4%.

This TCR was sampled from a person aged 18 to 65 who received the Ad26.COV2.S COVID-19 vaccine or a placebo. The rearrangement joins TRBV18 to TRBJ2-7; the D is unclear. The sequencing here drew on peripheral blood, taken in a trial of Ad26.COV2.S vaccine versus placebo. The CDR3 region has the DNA TGTGCCAGCTCACCAGGGTTCTCCTACGAGCAGTACTTC. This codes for CASSPGFSYEQYF.